This is a list of T cell receptor beta chains from one sample in a study of OX40 agonist ivuxolimab in advanced cancers. Data came from immunoSEQ multiplex PCR; TCRdb stores just in-frame clones and leaves some out. This sample has 100,000 to 130,000 clones, with 91% found just once. Source: CD4+ or CD8+ T cells sorted from blood, taken in a trial of the OX40 agonist ivuxolimab. The receptors come from an adult with an advanced solid tumor such as melanoma, head and neck, liver or kidney cancer. The CDR3 runs from the conserved cysteine through the conserved F or W. D genes are given only for firm matches. Some rows have no size entry. The others give once, few or many, or a class for an expanded clone.

v_call	clone_size	d_call	j_call	cdr3_nt	cdr3_aa
TRBV9	.	.	TRBJ1-6	TGTGCCAGCAGCGTAGAGGACGGGAGCTCCTATAATTCACCCCTCCACTTT	CASSVEDGSSYNSPLHF
TRBV9	once	.	TRBJ2-7	TGTGCCAGCGCTCGTGGGATGGGCTCCTACGAGCAGTACTTC	CASARGMGSYEQYF
TRBV6-5	.	TRBD1	TRBJ1-4	TGTGCCAGCAGTGACGGGACAGGTGATGAAAAACTGTTTTTT	CASSDGTGDEKLFF
TRBV5-1	.	TRBD1	TRBJ1-1	TGCGCCAGCAGCCCTCTGGGTAGGGGGCTAACTGAAGCTTTCTTT	CASSPLGRGLTEAFF
TRBV9	.	TRBD2	TRBJ2-1	TGTGCCAGCAGCGTCCCTTCTAGCGGGAGAGGCAATGAGCAGTTCTTC	CASSVPSSGRGNEQFF
TRBV6-1	.	TRBD1	TRBJ2-3	TGTGCCAGCAGGACAGGGCTAGGGACAGATACGCAGTATTTT	CASRTGLGTDTQYF
TRBV19	.	TRBD1	TRBJ2-6	TGTGCCAGTAGTCCGACCGGGACAGGGGTATCTGGGGCCAACGTCCTGACTTTC	CASSPTGTGVSGANVLTF
TRBV9	.	TRBD1	TRBJ2-1	TGTGCCAGCAGCGTACCCCAAACCTCACCGGGACAGGGGATTGGTACTGAGCAGTTCTTC	CASSVPQTSPGQGIGTEQFF
TRBV30	.	.	TRBJ2-7	TGTGCCTGGAGTTCGGGGATATACGAGCAGTACTTC	CAWSSGIYEQYF
TRBV18	.	TRBD1	TRBJ2-2	TGTGCCAGCTCACTGACCGGGACAGGGGGTACCGGGGAGCTGTTTTTT	CASSLTGTGGTGELFF
TRBV30	.	.	TRBJ1-3	TGTGCCTGGAGTCCAGGGAACTCTGGAAACACCATATATTTT	CAWSPGNSGNTIYF
TRBV6-4	.	.	TRBJ2-1	TGTGCCATCCTTACCATGAGCCTTCGGAATGAGCAGTTCTTC	CAILTMSLRNEQFF
TRBV19	.	.	TRBJ2-3	TGTGCCAGTAGTCGCCAGGACTACCCCACAGATACGCAGTATTTT	CASSRQDYPTDTQYF
TRBV19	once	.	TRBJ1-5	TGTGCCAGTAGTATAGGGATTAGCAATCAGCCCCAGCATTTT	CASSIGISNQPQHF
TRBV5-5	.	TRBD2	TRBJ2-7	TGTGCCAGCAGCTTGGGGGGACTAGCCTCCTACGAGCAGTACTTC	CASSLGGLASYEQYF
TRBV10-2	once	.	TRBJ1-1	TGCGCCAGCAGGGACGACCTGAAGAACACTGAAGCTTTCTTT	CASRDDLKNTEAFF
TRBV2	once	.	TRBJ1-2	TGTGCCAGCAGTGGGATAGGGTTGATTCCCGCTGGCTACACCTTC	CASSGIGLIPAGYTF
TRBV5-1	once	TRBD2	TRBJ2-7	TGCGCCAGCAGCTTGGCGGCGGGAGGGTCCGGAACATACGAGCAGTACTTC	CASSLAAGGSGTYEQYF
TRBV19	.	TRBD2	TRBJ2-2	TGTGCCAGTAGCCGGGGACTAGCGACGAACACCGGGGAGCTGTTTTTT	CASSRGLATNTGELFF
TRBV5-1	.	.	TRBJ2-3	TGCGCCAGCAGCTTGGGCGGACGGAGCACAGATACGCAGTATTTT	CASSLGGRSTDTQYF
TRBV6-5	.	.	TRBJ2-2	TGTGCCAGCAGCGATCACGGCTCGGGAACCGGGGAGCTGTTTTTT	CASSDHGSGTGELFF
TRBV27	.	.	TRBJ2-2	TGTGCCAGCAGTTTATTCTCCAGGTGGGCGACCACCGGGGAGCTGTTTTTT	CASSLFSRWATTGELFF